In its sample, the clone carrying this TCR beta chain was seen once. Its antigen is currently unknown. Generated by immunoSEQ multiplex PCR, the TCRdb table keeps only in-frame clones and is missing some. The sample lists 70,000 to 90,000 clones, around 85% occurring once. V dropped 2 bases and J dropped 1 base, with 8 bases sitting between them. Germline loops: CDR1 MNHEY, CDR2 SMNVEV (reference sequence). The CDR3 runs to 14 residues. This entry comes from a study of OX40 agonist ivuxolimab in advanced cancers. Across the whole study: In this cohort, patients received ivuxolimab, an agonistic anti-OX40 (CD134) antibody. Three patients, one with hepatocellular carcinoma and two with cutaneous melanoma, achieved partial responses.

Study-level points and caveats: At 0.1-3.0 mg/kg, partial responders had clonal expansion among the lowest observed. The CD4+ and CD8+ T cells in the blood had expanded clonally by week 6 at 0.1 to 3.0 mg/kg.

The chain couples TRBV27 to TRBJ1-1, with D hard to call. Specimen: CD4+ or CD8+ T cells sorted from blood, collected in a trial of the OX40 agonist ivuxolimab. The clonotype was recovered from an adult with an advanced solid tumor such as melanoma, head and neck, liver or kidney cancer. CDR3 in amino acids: CASSLTRGNTEAFF. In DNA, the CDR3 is TGTGCCAGCAGTTTAACTAGAGGGAACACTGAAGCTTTCTTT.